Here is one T cell receptor beta chain with its context. These data come from a study of T cell responses to AZD1222 COVID-19 vaccine. V was cut by 4 bases and J by 1 base, with 11 bases left in between. CDR3 length equals 14 residues. CDR1 is SGHRS, CDR2 YFSETQ, per germline. Sequenced by immunoSEQ multiplex PCR; TCRdb stores in-frame clones only, minus some. The table shows tens of thousands of clones, with about 82% occurring only once. This chain uses TRBV5-1 with TRBJ1-1; D is ambiguous. Sequencing used peripheral blood, obtained on day 0 of AZD1222 vaccination. This TCR was recovered from an adult in good health. The CDR3 nucleotides read TGCGCCAGCAGCCTAGACCCTCAGAACACTGAAGCTTTCTTT. It yields the protein CASSLDPQNTEAFF.